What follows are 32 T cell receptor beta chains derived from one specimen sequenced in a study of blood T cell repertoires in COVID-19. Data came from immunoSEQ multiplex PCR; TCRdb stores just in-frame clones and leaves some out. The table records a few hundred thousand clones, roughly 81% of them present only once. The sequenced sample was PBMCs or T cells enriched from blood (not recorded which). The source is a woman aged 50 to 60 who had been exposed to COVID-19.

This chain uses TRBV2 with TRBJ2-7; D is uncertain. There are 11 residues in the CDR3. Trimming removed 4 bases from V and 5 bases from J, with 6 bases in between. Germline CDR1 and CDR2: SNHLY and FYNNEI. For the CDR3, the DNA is TGTGCCAGCAGTGCTTGGCACGAGCAGTACTTC. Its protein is CASSAWHEQYF. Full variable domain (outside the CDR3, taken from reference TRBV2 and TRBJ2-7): EPEVTQTPSHQVTQMGQEVILRCVPISNHLYFYWYRQILGQKVEFLVSFYNNEISEKSEIFDDQFSVERPDGSNFTLKIRSTKLEDSAMYFCASSAWHEQYFGPGTRLTVT.

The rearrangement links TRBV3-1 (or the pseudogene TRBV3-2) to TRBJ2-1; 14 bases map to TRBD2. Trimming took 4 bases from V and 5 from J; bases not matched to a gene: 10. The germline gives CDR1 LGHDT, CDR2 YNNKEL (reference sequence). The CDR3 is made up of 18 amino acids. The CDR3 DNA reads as TGTGCCAGCAGCCTAGACAGGACTAGCGGGGGGAATCACAATGAGCAGTTCTTC. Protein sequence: CASSLDRTSGGNHNEQFF.

The CDR3 region has the DNA TGTGCCAGCAGCGAACAGGGCCAAGAGCCCCAGCATTTT. Its protein is CASSEQGQEPQHF. The chain couples TRBV25-1 to TRBJ1-5, with TRBD1 as a possible D gene (6 bases). Looked up from germline, CDR1 is MGHDK and CDR2 is SYGVNS. Trimming cost V 6 bases and J 8 bases, with 14 bases left between them. The CDR3 is made up of 13 amino acids.

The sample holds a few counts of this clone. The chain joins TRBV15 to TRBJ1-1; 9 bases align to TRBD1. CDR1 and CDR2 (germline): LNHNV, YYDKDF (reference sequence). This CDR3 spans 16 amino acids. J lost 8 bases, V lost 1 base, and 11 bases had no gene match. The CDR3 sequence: CATSRGRKIGTGEAFF. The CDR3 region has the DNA TGTGCCACCAGCAGAGGTCGGAAAATAGGGACAGGGGAAGCTTTCTTT. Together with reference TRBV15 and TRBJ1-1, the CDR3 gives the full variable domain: DAMVIQNPRYQVTQFGKPVTLSCSQTLNHNVMYWYQQKSSQAPKLLFHYYDKDFNNEADTPDNFQSRRPNTSFCFLDIRSPGLGDTAMYLCATSRGRKIGTGEAFFGQGTRLTVV.

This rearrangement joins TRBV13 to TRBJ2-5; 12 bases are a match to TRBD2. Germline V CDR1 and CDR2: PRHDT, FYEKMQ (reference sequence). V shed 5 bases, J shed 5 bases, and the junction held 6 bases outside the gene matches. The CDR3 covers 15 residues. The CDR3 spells CASSPRTSGAETQYF. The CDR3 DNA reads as TGTGCCAGCAGCCCACGGACTAGCGGGGCCGAGACCCAGTACTTC.

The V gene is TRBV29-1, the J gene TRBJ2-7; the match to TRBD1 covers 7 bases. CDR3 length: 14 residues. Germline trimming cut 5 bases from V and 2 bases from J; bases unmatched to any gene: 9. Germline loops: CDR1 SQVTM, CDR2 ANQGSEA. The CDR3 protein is CSVRLPGQTYEQYF. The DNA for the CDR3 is TGCAGCGTTAGACTTCCGGGACAGACCTACGAGCAGTACTTC.

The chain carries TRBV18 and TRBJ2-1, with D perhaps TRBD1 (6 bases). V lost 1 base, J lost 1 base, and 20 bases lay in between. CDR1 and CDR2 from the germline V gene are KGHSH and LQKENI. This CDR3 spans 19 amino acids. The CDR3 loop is CASSPLRIGGFESYNEQFF. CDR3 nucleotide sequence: TGTGCCAGCTCACCACTTCGCATTGGGGGCTTTGAATCCTACAATGAGCAGTTCTTC.

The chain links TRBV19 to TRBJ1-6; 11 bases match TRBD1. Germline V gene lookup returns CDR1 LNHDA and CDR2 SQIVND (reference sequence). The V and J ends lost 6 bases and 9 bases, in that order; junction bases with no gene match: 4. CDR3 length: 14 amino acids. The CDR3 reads CASSPDRGLSPLHF. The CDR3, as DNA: TGTGCCAGTAGCCCGGACAGGGGGCTTTCACCCCTCCACTTT. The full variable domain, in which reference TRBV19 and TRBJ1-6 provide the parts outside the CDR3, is DGGITQSPKYLFRKEGQNVTLSCEQNLNHDAMYWYRQDPGQGLRLIYYSQIVNDFQKGDIAEGYSVSREKKESFPLTVTSAQKNPTAFYLCASSPDRGLSPLHFGNGTRLTVT.

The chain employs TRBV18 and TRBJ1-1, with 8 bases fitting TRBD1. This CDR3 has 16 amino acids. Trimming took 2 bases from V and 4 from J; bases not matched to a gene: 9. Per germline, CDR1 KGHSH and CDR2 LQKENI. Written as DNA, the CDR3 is TGTGCCAGCTCACCATTATTGGCAGGGGGCGTCACTGAAGCTTTCTTT. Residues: CASSPLLAGGVTEAFF.

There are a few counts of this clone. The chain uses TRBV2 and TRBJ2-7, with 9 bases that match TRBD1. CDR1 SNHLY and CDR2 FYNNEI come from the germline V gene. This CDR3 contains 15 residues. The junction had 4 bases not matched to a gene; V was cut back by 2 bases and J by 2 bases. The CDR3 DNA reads TGTGCCAGCAGTGAAAGGACAGGGGCAACCTACGAGCAGTACTTC. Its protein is CASSERTGATYEQYF.

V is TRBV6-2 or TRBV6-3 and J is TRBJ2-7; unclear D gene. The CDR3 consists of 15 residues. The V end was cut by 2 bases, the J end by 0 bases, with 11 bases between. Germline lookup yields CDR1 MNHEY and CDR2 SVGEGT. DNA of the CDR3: TGTGCCAGCAGTTACGCCTCATACTTCTCCTACGAGCAGTACTTC. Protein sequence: CASSYASYFSYEQYF.

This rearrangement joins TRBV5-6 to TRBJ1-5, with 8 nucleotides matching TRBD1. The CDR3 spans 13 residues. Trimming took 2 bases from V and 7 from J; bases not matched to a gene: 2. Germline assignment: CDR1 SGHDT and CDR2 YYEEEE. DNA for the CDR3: TGTGCCAGCAGCTTTGACAGGGGCCAGCCCCAGCATTTT. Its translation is CASSFDRGQPQHF.

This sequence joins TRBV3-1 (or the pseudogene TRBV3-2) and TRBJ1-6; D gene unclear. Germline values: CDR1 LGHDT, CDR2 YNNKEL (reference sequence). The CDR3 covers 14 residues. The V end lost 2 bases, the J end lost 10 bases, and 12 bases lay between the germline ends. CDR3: CASSQSQTWSPLHF. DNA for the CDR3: TGTGCCAGCAGCCAAAGCCAAACCTGGTCACCCCTCCACTTT.

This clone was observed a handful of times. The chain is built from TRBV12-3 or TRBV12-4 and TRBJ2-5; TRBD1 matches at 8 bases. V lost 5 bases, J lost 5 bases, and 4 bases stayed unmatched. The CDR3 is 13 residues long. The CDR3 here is CASSTDRGETQYF. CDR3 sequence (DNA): TGTGCCAGCAGTACAGACAGGGGCGAGACCCAGTACTTC.

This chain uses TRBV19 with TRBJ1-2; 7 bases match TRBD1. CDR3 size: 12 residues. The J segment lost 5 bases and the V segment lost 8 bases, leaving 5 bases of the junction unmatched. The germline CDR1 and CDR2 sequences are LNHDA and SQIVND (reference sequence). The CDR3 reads CASSQTGYGYTF. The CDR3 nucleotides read TGTGCCAGTTCCCAGACAGGGTATGGCTACACCTTC. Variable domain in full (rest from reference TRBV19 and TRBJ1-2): DGGITQSPKYLFRKEGQNVTLSCEQNLNHDAMYWYRQDPGQGLRLIYYSQIVNDFQKGDIAEGYSVSREKKESFPLTVTSAQKNPTAFYLCASSQTGYGYTFGSGTRLTVV.

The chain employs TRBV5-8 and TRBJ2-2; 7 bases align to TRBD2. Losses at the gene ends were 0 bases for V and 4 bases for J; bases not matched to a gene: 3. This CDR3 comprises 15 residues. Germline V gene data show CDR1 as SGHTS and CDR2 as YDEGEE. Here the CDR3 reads CASSLVPGGTGELFF. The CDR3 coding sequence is TGTGCCAGCAGCTTGGTCCCGGGGGGCACCGGGGAGCTGTTTTTT. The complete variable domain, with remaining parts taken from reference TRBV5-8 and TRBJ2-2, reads EAGVTQSPTHLIKTRGQQATLRCSPISGHTSVYWYQQALGLGLQFLLWYDEGEERNRGNFPPRFSGRQFPNYSSELNVNALELEDSALYLCASSLVPGGTGELFFGEGSRLTVL.

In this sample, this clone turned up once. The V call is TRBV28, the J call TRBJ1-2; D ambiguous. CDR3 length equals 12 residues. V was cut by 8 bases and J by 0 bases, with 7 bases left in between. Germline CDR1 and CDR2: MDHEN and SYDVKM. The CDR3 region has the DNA TGTGCCAGCTCTTATTCTAACTATGGCTACACCTTC. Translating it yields CASSYSNYGYTF.

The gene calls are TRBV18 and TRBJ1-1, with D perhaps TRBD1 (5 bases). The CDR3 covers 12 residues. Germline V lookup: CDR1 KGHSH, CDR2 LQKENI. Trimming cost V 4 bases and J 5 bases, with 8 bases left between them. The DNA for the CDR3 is TGTGCCAGCTCACAGCGGGGGACTGAAGCTTTCTTT. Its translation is CASSQRGTEAFF.

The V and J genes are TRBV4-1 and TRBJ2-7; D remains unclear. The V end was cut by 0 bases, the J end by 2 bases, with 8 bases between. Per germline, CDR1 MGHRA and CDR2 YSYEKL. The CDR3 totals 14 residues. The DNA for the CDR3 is TGCGCCAGCAGCCAAGAAATTCGAGCCTACGAGCAGTACTTC. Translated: CASSQEIRAYEQYF.

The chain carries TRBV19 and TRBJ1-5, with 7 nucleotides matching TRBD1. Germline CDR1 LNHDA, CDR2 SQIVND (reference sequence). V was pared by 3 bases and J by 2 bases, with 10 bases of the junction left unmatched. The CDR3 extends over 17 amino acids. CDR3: CASSIPPGQHGNQPQHF. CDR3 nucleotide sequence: TGTGCCAGTAGTATCCCCCCGGGACAGCACGGCAATCAGCCCCAGCATTTT. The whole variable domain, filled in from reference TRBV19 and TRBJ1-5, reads DGGITQSPKYLFRKEGQNVTLSCEQNLNHDAMYWYRQDPGQGLRLIYYSQIVNDFQKGDIAEGYSVSREKKESFPLTVTSAQKNPTAFYLCASSIPPGQHGNQPQHFGDGTRLSIL.

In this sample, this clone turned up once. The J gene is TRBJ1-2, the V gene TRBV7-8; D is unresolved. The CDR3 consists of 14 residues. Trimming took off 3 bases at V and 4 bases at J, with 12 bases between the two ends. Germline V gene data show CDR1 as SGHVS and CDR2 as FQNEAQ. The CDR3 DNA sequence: TGTGCCAGCAGCTTCCGACCGGGGAGCTATGGCTACACCTTC. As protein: CASSFRPGSYGYTF.

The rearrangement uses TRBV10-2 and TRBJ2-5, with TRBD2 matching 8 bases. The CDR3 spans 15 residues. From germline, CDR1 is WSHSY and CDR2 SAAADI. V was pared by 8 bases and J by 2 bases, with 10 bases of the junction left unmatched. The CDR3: CASGGDSGIQETQYF. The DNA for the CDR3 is TGCGCCAGCGGGGGGGATAGCGGGATACAAGAGACCCAGTACTTC.

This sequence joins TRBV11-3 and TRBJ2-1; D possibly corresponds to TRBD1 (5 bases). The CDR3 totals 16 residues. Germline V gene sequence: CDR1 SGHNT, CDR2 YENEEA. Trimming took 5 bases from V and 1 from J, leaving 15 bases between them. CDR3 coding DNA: TGTGCCAGCAGCCCAAGTGGGGCCTATTCCTACAATGAGCAGTTCTTC. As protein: CASSPSGAYSYNEQFF.

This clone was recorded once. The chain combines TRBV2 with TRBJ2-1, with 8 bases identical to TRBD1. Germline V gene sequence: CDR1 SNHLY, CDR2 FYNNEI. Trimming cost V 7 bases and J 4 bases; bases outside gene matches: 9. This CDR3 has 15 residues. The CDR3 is CASKNGQGYYNEQFF. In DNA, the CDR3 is TGTGCCAGCAAAAACGGACAGGGCTATTACAATGAGCAGTTCTTC.

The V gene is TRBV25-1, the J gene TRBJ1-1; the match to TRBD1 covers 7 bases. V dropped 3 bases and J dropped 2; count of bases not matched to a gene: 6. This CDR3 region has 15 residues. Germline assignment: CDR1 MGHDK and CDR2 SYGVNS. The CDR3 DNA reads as TGTGCCAGCAGTGACAAACGACAGGGTAACACTGAAGCTTTCTTT. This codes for CASSDKRQGNTEAFF.

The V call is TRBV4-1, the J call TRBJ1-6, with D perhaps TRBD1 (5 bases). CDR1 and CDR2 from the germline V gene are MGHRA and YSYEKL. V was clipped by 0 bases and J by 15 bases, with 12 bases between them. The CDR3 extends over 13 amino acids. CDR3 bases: TGCGCCAGCAGCCAAGATAAAGGACATCTCCTCCACTTT. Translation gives CASSQDKGHLLHF.

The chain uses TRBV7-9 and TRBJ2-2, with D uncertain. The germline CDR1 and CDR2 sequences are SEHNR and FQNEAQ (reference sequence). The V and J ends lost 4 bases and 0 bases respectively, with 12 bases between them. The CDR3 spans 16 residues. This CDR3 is CASSSPRLSNTGELFF. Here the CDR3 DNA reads TGTGCCAGCAGCTCGCCCAGGCTCTCGAACACCGGGGAGCTGTTTTTT. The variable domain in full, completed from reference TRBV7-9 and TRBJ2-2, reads DTGVSQNPRHKITKRGQNVTFRCDPISEHNRLYWYRQTLGQGPEFLTYFQNEAQLEKSRLLSDRFSAERPKGSFSTLEIQRTEQGDSAMYLCASSSPRLSNTGELFFGEGSRLTVL.

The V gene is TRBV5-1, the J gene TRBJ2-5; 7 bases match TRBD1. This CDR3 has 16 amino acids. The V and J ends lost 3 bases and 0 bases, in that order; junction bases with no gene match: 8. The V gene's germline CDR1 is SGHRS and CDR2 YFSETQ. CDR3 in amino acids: CASSSSTGSHQETQYF. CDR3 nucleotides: TGCGCCAGCAGCTCCTCGACAGGGAGTCACCAAGAGACCCAGTACTTC.

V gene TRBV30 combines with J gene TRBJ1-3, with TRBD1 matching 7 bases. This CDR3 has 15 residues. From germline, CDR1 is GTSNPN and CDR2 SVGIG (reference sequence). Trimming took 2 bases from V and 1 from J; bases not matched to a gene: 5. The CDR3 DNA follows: TGTGCCTGGAGTCGGAGGGGGCCGTCTGGAAACACCATATATTTT. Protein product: CAWSRRGPSGNTIYF.

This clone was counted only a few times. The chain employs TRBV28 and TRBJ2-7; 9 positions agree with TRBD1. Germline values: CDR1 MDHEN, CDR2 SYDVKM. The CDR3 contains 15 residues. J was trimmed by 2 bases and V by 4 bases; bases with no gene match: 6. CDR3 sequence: CASSSGQGSTYEQYF. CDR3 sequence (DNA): TGTGCCAGCAGTTCAGGACAGGGGTCTACCTACGAGCAGTACTTC.

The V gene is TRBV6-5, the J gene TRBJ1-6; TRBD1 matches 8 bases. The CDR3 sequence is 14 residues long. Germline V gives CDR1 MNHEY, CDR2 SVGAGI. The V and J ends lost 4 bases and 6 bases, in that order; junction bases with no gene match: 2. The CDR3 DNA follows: TGTGCCAGCAGTTCCGACAGGGGTAATTCACCCCTCCACTTT. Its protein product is CASSSDRGNSPLHF.

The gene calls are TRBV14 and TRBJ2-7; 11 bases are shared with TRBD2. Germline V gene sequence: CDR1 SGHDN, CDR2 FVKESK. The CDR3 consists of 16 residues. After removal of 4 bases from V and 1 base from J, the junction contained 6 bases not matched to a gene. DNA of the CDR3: TGTGCCAGCAGCCCTCTAGCGGGGGGCACTTCCTACGAGCAGTACTTC. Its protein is CASSPLAGGTSYEQYF. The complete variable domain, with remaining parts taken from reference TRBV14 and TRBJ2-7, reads EAGVTQFPSHSVIEKGQTVTLRCDPISGHDNLYWYRRVMGKEIKFLLHFVKESKQDESGMPNNRFLAERTGGTYSTLKVQPAELEDSGVYFCASSPLAGGTSYEQYFGPGTRLTVT.